This TCR beta chain was recorded in a study of T cell changes during pregnancy in multiple sclerosis. Germline V gene data show CDR1 as SGHRS and CDR2 as YFSETQ. The CDR3 totals 17 residues. With 0 bases clipped from V and 6 bases from J, the junction kept 8 bases outside the gene matches. Method: immunoSEQ multiplex PCR; TCRdb's copy keeps in-frame clones and lacks some. The sample shows roughly 42,000 clones, around 90% of them seen only once. This rearrangement joins TRBV5-1 to TRBJ2-2, with TRBD2 matching over 10 bases. Sequences were derived from CD4+ T cells from peripheral blood mononuclear cells, sampled in the second trimester of pregnancy. This TCR came from a female donor with multiple sclerosis, enrolled in a pregnancy study. The chain's CDR3 is CASSLGASGSIPGELFF. The CDR3 DNA is TGCGCCAGCAGCTTGGGAGCTAGCGGGAGTATCCCCGGGGAGCTGTTTTTT.